One and the same sample provided the 20 T cell receptor beta chains below, sequenced in a study of blood T cell repertoires in COVID-19. Measured with immunoSEQ multiplex PCR; TCRdb has only the in-frame clones, and not every one. The sample contains some 120,000 clones, approximately 84% of which appear only once. The sequencing sample was made of peripheral blood. The receptors derive from a woman aged 60 to 75 with acute or convalescent COVID-19.

This clone occurred a few times. The V call is TRBV6-2 or TRBV6-3, the J call TRBJ1-2, with D possibly being TRBD1 (6 bases). V was cut by 6 bases and J by 4 bases, with 15 bases left in between. Germline CDR1 MNHEY, CDR2 SVGEGT. The CDR3 extends over 14 amino acids. Here the CDR3 DNA reads TGTGCCAGCAGCGACTCAGGGGAAACCTATGGCTACACCTTC. Translating it yields CASSDSGETYGYTF.

V and J are TRBV30 and TRBJ1-1; a weak D match, TRBD1 (5 bases). Germline V CDR1 and CDR2: GTSNPN, SVGIG (reference sequence). This CDR3 is built from 14 residues. V was cut by 0 bases and J by 4 bases, with 12 bases left in between. In DNA, the CDR3 is TGTGCCTGGAGTGTAGGGCACGGGGGCACTGAAGCTTTCTTT. This codes for CAWSVGHGGTEAFF. Full variable domain (rest looked up from reference TRBV30 and TRBJ1-1): SQTIHQWPATLVQPVGSPLSLECTVEGTSNPNLYWYRQAAGRGLQLLFYSVGIGQISSEVPQNLSASRPQDRQFILSSKKLLLSDSGFYLCAWSVGHGGTEAFFGQGTRLTVV.

The rearrangement uses TRBV24-1 and TRBJ1-2; possibly TRBD1 for D (5 bases). The length of the CDR3 is 14 residues. Germline-derived CDR1 and CDR2 are KGHDR and SFDVKD. The V gene lost 1 base and the J gene lost 3 bases, with 8 bases spanning the gap. The chain's CDR3 is CATSDLRGDYGYTF. In DNA, the CDR3 is TGTGCCACCAGTGATTTAAGGGGTGACTATGGCTACACCTTC.

The V and J genes are TRBV27 and TRBJ1-1; a possible D gene is TRBD1 (6 bases). Germline V gene lookup returns CDR1 MNHEY and CDR2 SMNVEV (reference sequence). CDR3 length: 13 amino acids. V was pared by 4 bases and J by 4 bases, with 10 bases between. CDR3 region: CASSYRESTEAFF. The CDR3 DNA sequence: TGTGCCAGCAGTTACAGGGAGAGCACTGAAGCTTTCTTT.

The chain couples TRBV20-1 to TRBJ1-2; D is unresolved. The V end lost 3 bases, the J end lost 3 bases, and 11 bases lay between the germline ends. This CDR3 is built from 13 residues. The germline gives CDR1 DFQATT, CDR2 SNEGSKA (reference sequence). CDR3 sequence (DNA): TGCAGTGCTAGTAATCCAGGCGACTATGGCTACACCTTC. Translating gives CSASNPGDYGYTF.

The rearrangement uses TRBV7-8 and TRBJ2-1; 14 positions agree with TRBD2. The CDR3 covers 17 residues. With 5 bases clipped from V and 3 bases from J, the junction kept 6 bases outside the gene matches. Germline V lookup: CDR1 SGHVS, CDR2 FQNEAQ. The CDR3 spells CASSPGLAGAYYNEQFF. The DNA for the CDR3 is TGTGCCAGCAGCCCGGGACTAGCGGGGGCCTACTACAATGAGCAGTTCTTC. Full variable domain (missing parts from reference TRBV7-8 and TRBJ2-1): GAGVSQSPRYKVAKRGQDVALRCDPISGHVSLFWYQQALGQGPEFLTYFQNEAQLDKSGLPSDRFFAERPEGSVSTLKIQRTQQEDSAVYLCASSPGLAGAYYNEQFFGPGTRLTVL.

Here the CDR3 DNA reads TGCGCCAGCAGCTTGGCCGCAGGGGGCGGGAACACTGAAGCTTTCTTT. This codes for CASSLAAGGGNTEAFF. This chain connects TRBV5-1 to TRBJ1-1; 8 bases fit TRBD1. With V trimmed by 0 bases and J by 1 base, 5 bases remained unmatched. The CDR3 has 16 amino acids. From germline, CDR1 is SGHRS and CDR2 YFSETQ. Looking up the rest from reference TRBV5-1 and TRBJ1-1 gives the full variable domain: KAGVTQTPRYLIKTRGQQVTLSCSPISGHRSVSWYQQTPGQGLQFLFEYFSETQRNKGNFPGRFSGRQFSNSRSEMNVSTLELGDSALYLCASSLAAGGGNTEAFFGQGTRLTVV.

V is TRBV11-2 and J is TRBJ2-3, with D possibly TRBD2 on 6 matching bases. V lost 0 bases and J 1 base, leaving 8 bases between the germline ends. Germline lookup yields CDR1 SGHAT and CDR2 FQNNGV. The CDR3 loop spans 15 amino acids. In DNA, the CDR3 is TGTGCCAGCAGCTTAGACGGCGGGGGCACAGATACGCAGTATTTT. It yields the protein CASSLDGGGTDTQYF.

The V call is TRBV27, the J call TRBJ1-6; tentatively, D is TRBD1 (5 bases). Germline CDR1 reads MNHEY; CDR2 reads SMNVEV (reference sequence). This CDR3 contains 19 residues. The germline V and J ends were trimmed by 4 bases and 1 base, with 20 bases remaining between them. The CDR3 coding sequence is TGTGCCAGCAGTTCCCGACAGCTCAATCCTCAATCCTATAATTCACCCCTCCACTTT. Its protein is CASSSRQLNPQSYNSPLHF.

This clone occurred once. V usage is TRBV5-5 and J usage is TRBJ1-1; tentative D call: TRBD1 (5 bases). Deletions cut 3 bases from V and 12 bases from J, with 12 bases between. The germline CDR1 and CDR2 sequences are SGHKS and YYEKEE (reference sequence). This CDR3 spans 11 amino acids. CDR3 nucleotides: TGTGCCAGCAGCTCTGGACAAGTTACTTTCTTT. Its translation: CASSSGQVTFF. The full variable domain, its missing parts supplied by reference TRBV5-5 and TRBJ1-1, is DAGVTQSPTHLIKTRGQQVTLRCSPISGHKSVSWYQQVLGQGPQFIFQYYEKEERGRGNFPDRFSARQFPNYSSELNVNALLLGDSALYLCASSSGQVTFFGQGTRLTVV.

This sequence joins TRBV4-2 and TRBJ1-1, with D possibly TRBD1 on 5 matching bases. Germline CDR1 reads LGHNA; CDR2 reads YNFKEQ. Trimming cost V 0 bases and J 10 bases, with 15 bases left between them. The CDR3 is made up of 14 amino acids. CDR3 amino acids: CASSQERIGGGAFF. CDR3 nucleotide sequence: TGTGCCAGCAGCCAAGAACGAATTGGGGGGGGAGCTTTCTTT.

CDR3: CASSEGPGYAGYTF. Written as DNA, the CDR3 is TGTGCCAGCAGTGAAGGTCCGGGGTATGCTGGCTACACCTTC. The chain recombines TRBV6-1 with TRBJ1-2, with D uncertain. The CDR3 length is 14 residues. Per the germline V gene, CDR1 is MNHNS and CDR2 is SASEGT. Trimming cost V 1 base and J 7 bases, with 13 bases left between them.

This sequence joins TRBV27 and TRBJ1-2; possible D gene TRBD1, 6 bases. This CDR3 region has 14 residues. Germline CDR1 is MNHEY and CDR2 is SMNVEV (reference sequence). The ends were cut back, 3 bases at V and 5 bases at J, with 13 bases in the middle. CDR3 loop: CASSFTGSRYGYTF. For the CDR3, the DNA is TGTGCCAGCAGTTTTACAGGGTCCAGATATGGCTACACCTTC.

The chain combines TRBV24-1 with TRBJ2-3; 11 bases align to TRBD2. The germline gives CDR1 KGHDR, CDR2 SFDVKD. The J segment lost 6 bases and the V segment lost 7 bases, leaving 8 bases of the junction unmatched. The CDR3 runs to 15 residues. The CDR3 protein is CATSDPSGGRDTQYF. For the CDR3, the DNA is TGTGCCACCAGCGACCCTAGCGGGGGGAGGGATACGCAGTATTTT.

DNA for the CDR3: TGCGCCAGCAGCTTGTCCGCTGACAGAGCCCCCTCGAATTCACCCCTCCACTTT. Translating gives CASSLSADRAPSNSPLHF. The rearrangement links TRBV5-1 to TRBJ1-6; a weak D match, TRBD1 (5 bases). V shed 1 base and J shed 7 bases, with 21 bases lying between them. The CDR3 contains 18 residues. Germline V CDR1 and CDR2: SGHRS, YFSETQ. The entire variable domain, with the rest obtained from reference TRBV5-1 and TRBJ1-6, is as follows: KAGVTQTPRYLIKTRGQQVTLSCSPISGHRSVSWYQQTPGQGLQFLFEYFSETQRNKGNFPGRFSGRQFSNSRSEMNVSTLELGDSALYLCASSLSADRAPSNSPLHFGNGTRLTVT.

CDR3 sequence: CASSPDRVNEKLFF. The CDR3 nucleotides are TGCGCCAGCAGCCCCGACAGGGTGAATGAAAAACTGTTTTTT. This rearrangement joins TRBV5-1 to TRBJ1-4, with TRBD1 matching over 7 bases. V was clipped by 4 bases and J by 5 bases; unmatched bases: 5. Germline assignment: CDR1 SGHRS and CDR2 YFSETQ. The CDR3 contains 14 residues.

This chain uses TRBV7-6 with TRBJ1-2, with 7 nucleotides matching TRBD1. The CDR3 spans 18 residues. V dropped 1 base and J dropped 2; count of bases not matched to a gene: 13. The germline V gene has CDR1 SGHVS and CDR2 FNYEAQ. The CDR3 DNA reads as TGTGCCAGCAGCTTAGAGCGGAGTGGCGGGACAGTGAACTATGGCTACACCTTC. Translation gives CASSLERSGGTVNYGYTF.

The V call is TRBV25-1, the J call TRBJ2-5, with a weak D call TRBD1 (6 bases). Per the germline V gene, CDR1 is MGHDK and CDR2 is SYGVNS. The CDR3 runs 18 residues. Trimming left V 4 bases short and J 2 bases short, with 23 bases between. The CDR3 protein is CASSGGPRTRTEQETQYF. CDR3 sequence (DNA): TGTGCCAGCAGTGGAGGCCCGCGTACGAGGACAGAACAAGAGACCCAGTACTTC.

Only one count was recorded for this clone. This rearrangement joins TRBV14 to TRBJ2-5; 8 bases agree with TRBD1. The CDR3 covers 17 residues. Germline trimming cut 2 bases from V and 5 bases from J; bases unmatched to any gene: 13. The germline CDR1 and CDR2 sequences are SGHDN and FVKESK. This chain's CDR3 is CASSQKGYTGGWETQYF. For the CDR3, the DNA is TGTGCCAGCAGCCAAAAGGGTTACACAGGGGGATGGGAGACCCAGTACTTC.

This clone was observed once. This chain joins TRBV7-9 and TRBJ2-3; maybe TRBD2 (7 bases). V was clipped by 4 bases and J by 2 bases, with 10 bases between them. The CDR3 has 14 residues. Germline loops: CDR1 SEHNR, CDR2 FQNEAQ (reference sequence). CDR3 nucleotide sequence: TGTGCCAGCAGCTGGCGGGGGCCCACAGATACGCAGTATTTT. The encoded protein is CASSWRGPTDTQYF.